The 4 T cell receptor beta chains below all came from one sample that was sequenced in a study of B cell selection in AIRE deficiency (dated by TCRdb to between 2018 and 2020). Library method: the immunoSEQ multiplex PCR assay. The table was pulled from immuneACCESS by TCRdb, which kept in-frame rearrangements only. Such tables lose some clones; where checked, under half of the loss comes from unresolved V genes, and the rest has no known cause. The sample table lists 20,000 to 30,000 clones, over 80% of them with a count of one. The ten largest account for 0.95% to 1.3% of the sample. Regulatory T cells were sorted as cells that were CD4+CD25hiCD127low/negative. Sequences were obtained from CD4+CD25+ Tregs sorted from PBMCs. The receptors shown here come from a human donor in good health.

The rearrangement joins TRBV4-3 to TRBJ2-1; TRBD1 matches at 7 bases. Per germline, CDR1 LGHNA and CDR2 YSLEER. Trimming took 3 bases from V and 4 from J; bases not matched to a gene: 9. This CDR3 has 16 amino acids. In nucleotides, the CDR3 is TGCGCCAGCAGCCAGTCGATAGGACAGGTGTACAATGAGCAGTTCTTC. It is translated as CASSQSIGQVYNEQFF.

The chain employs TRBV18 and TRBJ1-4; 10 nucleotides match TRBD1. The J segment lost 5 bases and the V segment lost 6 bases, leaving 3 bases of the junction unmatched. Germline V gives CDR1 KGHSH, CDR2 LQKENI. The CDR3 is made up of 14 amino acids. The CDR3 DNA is TGTGCCAGCTCGCCGGACAGGGGGAATGAAAAACTGTTTTTT. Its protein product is CASSPDRGNEKLFF.

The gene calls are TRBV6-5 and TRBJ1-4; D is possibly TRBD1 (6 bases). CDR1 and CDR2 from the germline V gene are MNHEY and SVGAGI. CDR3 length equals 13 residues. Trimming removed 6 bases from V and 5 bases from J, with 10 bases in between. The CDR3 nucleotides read TGTGCCAGCAGCCTGGGGACAAATGAAAAACTGTTTTTT. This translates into CASSLGTNEKLFF.

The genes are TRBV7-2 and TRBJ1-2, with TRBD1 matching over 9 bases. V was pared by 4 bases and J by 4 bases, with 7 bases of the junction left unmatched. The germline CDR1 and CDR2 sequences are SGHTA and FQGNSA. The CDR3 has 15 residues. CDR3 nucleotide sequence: TGTGCCAGCAGCTCTACCGGGACAGGGTTCTATGGCTACACCTTC. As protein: CASSSTGTGFYGYTF.